This T cell receptor (beta chain) was obtained from a study of sequential checkpoint blockade in melanoma (dated by TCRdb to between 2019 and 2020). About the study as a whole: Using 1:1 randomization, the trial assigned patients either to first-line nivolumab followed by ipilimumab (arm A) or to ipilimumab followed by nivolumab (arm B). Maintenance nivolumab came after each of the two trial sequences.

The CDR3 goes from the cysteine to the phenylalanine over 13 residues. The CDR3 DNA has 39 bases and is translated from base 1. V drops 2 bases and J drops 10 bases, leaving 11 bases in between. The germline V gene (reference sequence) specifies MNHNY as CDR1 and SVGAGI as CDR2. Here is what the overall study found, with its caveats: The response-prediction model combining TCR metrics and mutation burden needs validation in larger, independent patient cohorts.

Concerning this clone itself: Its antigen specificity is not known. The input lacks base qualities; no much larger clone sits a single base away.

The label giving this sample's treatment or condition can be read as: randomized to nivolumab then ipilimumab (arm A) or the reverse (arm B). No trial patient had received prior DNA-damaging chemotherapy. A FACS Aria II flow cytometer was used to sort live CD3+CD8+ cells that were negative for CD19 and CD56 from thawed PBMCs. CheckMate 064, a randomized, open-label phase II trial of sequential checkpoint blockade, was the source of the samples, all of which came from patients with melanoma. Leukapheresis was used to collect peripheral blood mononuclear cells, which were then purified with Ficoll-Paque and frozen in human serum with roughly 9.8% DMSO. Purity of sorted blood CD3+CD8+ cells was verified at >98% immediately after sorting, followed by DNA extraction. TCRbeta CDR3 regions were immunosequenced from genomic DNA with the immunoSEQ Assay. Genomic DNA was amplified by bias-controlled multiplex PCR before high-throughput sequencing. Per the authors' processing: To quantify the absolute abundance of each unique TCRbeta CDR3 region, the sequences were collapsed and filtered. Clonality, defined as 1 minus Pielou's evenness, was calculated using only productive rearrangements. A previously published method was used to identify clones with significantly greater frequencies in on-treatment samples than in baseline samples. TCRdb provides this immuneACCESS table in a form limited to in-frame rearrangements. Some clones are lacking; in checked studies, under half of them reflect an unresolved V gene, and why the rest are absent is not known. V, J and clone size reflect that table, while D and trimming were determined from the DNA. The table for this sample lists roughly 30,000 clones; 83% of them were counted only once. Jointly, the top ten make up around a sixth of the sample.

The V gene is TRBV6-6 and the J gene is TRBJ1-4; matching of 5 bases hints at TRBD1 as the D gene. The material sequenced was CD8+ T cells sorted from blood (inferred from file names), taken from a patient given nivolumab and ipilimumab in sequence. The TCR originated in a human donor with melanoma. In nucleotides, the sequence is TGTGCCAGCAGTTACACCTCGGGGGGAAAACTGTTTTTT. It translates to CASSYTSGGKLFF.